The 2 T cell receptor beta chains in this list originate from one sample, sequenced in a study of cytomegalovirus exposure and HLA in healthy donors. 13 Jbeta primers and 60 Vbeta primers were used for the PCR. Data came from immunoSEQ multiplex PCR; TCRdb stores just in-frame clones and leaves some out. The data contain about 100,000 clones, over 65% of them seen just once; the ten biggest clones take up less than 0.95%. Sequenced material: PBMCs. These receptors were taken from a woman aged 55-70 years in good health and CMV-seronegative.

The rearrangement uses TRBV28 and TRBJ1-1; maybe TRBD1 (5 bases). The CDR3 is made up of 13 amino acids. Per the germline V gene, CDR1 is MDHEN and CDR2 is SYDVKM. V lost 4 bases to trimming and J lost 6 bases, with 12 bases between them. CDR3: CASSSGAGSEAFF. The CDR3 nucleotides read TGTGCCAGCAGTTCTGGGGCAGGGTCTGAAGCTTTCTTT.

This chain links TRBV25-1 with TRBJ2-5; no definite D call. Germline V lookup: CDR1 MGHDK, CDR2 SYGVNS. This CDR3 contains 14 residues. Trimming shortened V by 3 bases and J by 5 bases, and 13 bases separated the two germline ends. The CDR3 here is CASSDTISWETQYF. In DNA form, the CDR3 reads TGTGCCAGCAGTGACACTATCTCGTGGGAGACCCAGTACTTC.